These T cell receptor beta chains were read from a single sample in a study of blood T cell repertoires in COVID-19. Sequencing used immunoSEQ multiplex PCR; TCRdb keeps in-frame clones, though not all of them. The table records hundreds of thousands of clones, 70% to 85% of them present only once. The sample taken for sequencing was peripheral blood. All receptors come from a man aged 80 or over with acute or convalescent COVID-19. The CDR3 runs from the conserved cysteine through the conserved F or W. A D gene is named only where the DNA matches it firmly. Clone size is not always given. Where it is, it says once, few, many or a class for expanded clones.

J gene: TRBJ1-5; clone size: .; D gene: .; V gene: TRBV4-1; CDR3 protein: CASSQLDLVQGHQPQHF; CDR3 DNA: TGCGCCAGCAGCCAACTTGATCTTGTCCAGGGGCATCAGCCCCAGCATTTT
J gene: TRBJ1-2; clone size: .; D gene: TRBD1; V gene: TRBV2; CDR3 protein: CASSTTGPYGYTF; CDR3 DNA: TGTGCCAGCAGTACGACAGGGCCTTATGGCTACACCTTC
J gene: TRBJ2-1; clone size: .; D gene: TRBD2; V gene: TRBV6-1; CDR3 protein: CASSADHSGRFNEQFF; CDR3 DNA: TGTGCCAGCAGTGCCGACCATAGCGGGAGGTTTAATGAGCAGTTCTTC
J gene: TRBJ1-4; clone size: .; D gene: .; V gene: TRBV5-1; CDR3 protein: CASSLGAAGGNEKLFF; CDR3 DNA: TGCGCCAGCAGCTTGGGTGCAGCTGGGGGGAATGAAAAACTGTTTTTT
J gene: TRBJ2-7; clone size: .; D gene: TRBD2; V gene: TRBV27; CDR3 protein: CASSLKRESAEQYF; CDR3 DNA: TGTGCCAGCAGTTTAAAGCGGGAGTCGGCCGAGCAGTACTTC
J gene: TRBJ2-7; clone size: .; D gene: TRBD2; V gene: TRBV19; CDR3 protein: CASSSGHYYEQYF; CDR3 DNA: TGTGCCAGTTCTAGCGGACACTACTACGAGCAGTACTTC
J gene: TRBJ1-2; clone size: .; D gene: TRBD1; V gene: TRBV18; CDR3 protein: CASSLQGGIGGYTF; CDR3 DNA: TGTGCCAGCTCTCTCCAGGGGGGCATCGGTGGCTACACCTTC
J gene: TRBJ1-2; clone size: .; D gene: TRBD1; V gene: TRBV2; CDR3 protein: CASSERPGGVSGYTF; CDR3 DNA: TGTGCCAGCAGTGAAAGGCCAGGGGGAGTGAGTGGCTACACCTTC
J gene: TRBJ2-1; clone size: .; D gene: TRBD1; V gene: TRBV7-9; CDR3 protein: CASSLGQGWVEQFF; CDR3 DNA: TGTGCCAGCAGCCTCGGACAGGGGTGGGTTGAGCAGTTCTTC
J gene: TRBJ2-6; clone size: .; D gene: .; V gene: TRBV23-1; CDR3 protein: CASSQSWAGVYSGANVLTF; CDR3 DNA: TGCGCCAGCAGTCAATCCTGGGCAGGGGTGTACTCTGGGGCCAACGTCCTGACTTTC
J gene: TRBJ2-3; clone size: once; D gene: .; V gene: TRBV7-8; CDR3 protein: CASSLGAFTDTQYF; CDR3 DNA: TGTGCCAGCAGCTTGGGGGCCTTCACAGATACGCAGTATTTT
J gene: TRBJ1-1; clone size: .; D gene: .; V gene: TRBV28; CDR3 protein: CASIGRANTEAFF; CDR3 DNA: TGTGCCAGCATCGGCAGGGCGAACACTGAAGCTTTCTTT
J gene: TRBJ2-2; clone size: .; D gene: .; V gene: TRBV27; CDR3 protein: CASNLRGSRINTGELFF; CDR3 DNA: TGTGCCAGCAACCTAAGGGGCAGTCGAATAAACACCGGGGAGCTGTTTTTT
J gene: TRBJ2-1; clone size: .; D gene: TRBD2; V gene: TRBV6-5; CDR3 protein: CASRTSGGYDEQFF; CDR3 DNA: TGTGCCAGTCGGACTAGCGGGGGGTATGATGAGCAGTTCTTC
J gene: TRBJ1-6; clone size: few; D gene: .; V gene: TRBV28; CDR3 protein: CASSLGLPLHF; CDR3 DNA: TGTGCCAGCAGTTTAGGCCTTCCCCTCCACTTT
J gene: TRBJ1-5; clone size: .; D gene: TRBD1; V gene: TRBV2; CDR3 protein: CASSGGIQNQPQHF; CDR3 DNA: TGTGCCTCATCAGGGGGGATCCAGAATCAGCCCCAGCATTTT
J gene: TRBJ2-1; clone size: .; D gene: .; V gene: TRBV11-3; CDR3 protein: CASSSQGLGNEQFF; CDR3 DNA: TGTGCCAGCAGCTCTCAGGGATTAGGTAATGAGCAGTTCTTC
J gene: TRBJ1-6; clone size: .; D gene: .; V gene: TRBV5-1; CDR3 protein: CASSLSGSSYNSPLHF; CDR3 DNA: TGCGCCAGCAGCTTGAGCGGCAGCTCCTATAATTCACCCCTCCACTTT
J gene: TRBJ2-5; clone size: .; D gene: TRBD1; V gene: TRBV9; CDR3 protein: CASSVAPTGRLETQYF; CDR3 DNA: TGTGCCAGCAGCGTAGCCCCGACAGGGAGATTGGAGACCCAGTACTTC
J gene: TRBJ1-3; clone size: .; D gene: TRBD1; V gene: TRBV18; CDR3 protein: CASSPPGQYISPSGNTIYF; CDR3 DNA: TGTGCCAGCTCACCACCGGGACAGTATATTTCTCCCTCTGGAAACACCATATATTTT
J gene: TRBJ2-1; clone size: once; D gene: TRBD1; V gene: TRBV11-2; CDR3 protein: CASSSFRGRTYNEQFF; CDR3 DNA: TGTGCCAGCAGCTCGTTCAGGGGGCGAACCTACAATGAGCAGTTCTTC
J gene: TRBJ1-5; clone size: .; D gene: TRBD1; V gene: TRBV4-2; CDR3 protein: CASSPGQGVASNQPQHF; CDR3 DNA: TGTGCCAGCAGCCCTGGACAGGGCGTTGCGAGCAATCAGCCCCAGCATTTT
J gene: TRBJ1-2; clone size: few; D gene: .; V gene: TRBV5-1; CDR3 protein: CASSTDSPSRGGYTF; CDR3 DNA: TGCGCCAGCAGTACGGACAGCCCTTCCAGGGGTGGCTACACCTTC
J gene: TRBJ1-5; clone size: .; D gene: TRBD1; V gene: TRBV7-8; CDR3 protein: CASSARTGKGQPQHF; CDR3 DNA: TGTGCCAGCAGCGCCCGGACAGGGAAGGGGCAGCCCCAGCATTTT
J gene: TRBJ2-7; clone size: .; D gene: .; V gene: TRBV10-3; CDR3 protein: CASSSTAPYEQYF; CDR3 DNA: TGTGCCTCCTCTTCAACAGCCCCCTACGAGCAGTACTTC
J gene: TRBJ1-1; clone size: .; D gene: TRBD1; V gene: TRBV5-1; CDR3 protein: CASRHTGDTPEAFF; CDR3 DNA: TGCGCCAGCAGGCATACAGGGGATACCCCTGAAGCTTTCTTT
J gene: TRBJ2-7; clone size: .; D gene: .; V gene: TRBV7-2; CDR3 protein: CASSLTGTYEQYF; CDR3 DNA: TGTGCCAGCAGCTTAACAGGGACGTACGAGCAGTACTTC
J gene: TRBJ1-3; clone size: .; D gene: .; V gene: TRBV12-2; CDR3 protein: CASRLRAGDRGTTFSGNTIYF; CDR3 DNA: TGTGCAAGTCGCTTACGCGCGGGGGACAGGGGCACAACCTTCTCTGGAAACACCATATATTTT
J gene: TRBJ1-1; clone size: .; D gene: TRBD1; V gene: TRBV11-3; CDR3 protein: CASSASGTENTEAFF; CDR3 DNA: TGTGCCAGCAGCGCCTCCGGGACAGAGAACACTGAAGCTTTCTTT
J gene: TRBJ1-3; clone size: .; D gene: .; V gene: TRBV3-1/TRBV3-2; CDR3 protein: CASSQGSGYTIYF; CDR3 DNA: TGTGCCAGCAGCCAAGGGTCGGGATACACCATATATTTT
J gene: TRBJ2-5; clone size: .; D gene: TRBD1; V gene: TRBV5-1; CDR3 protein: CASGTGKKTQYF; CDR3 DNA: TGCGCCTCCGGGACAGGGAAGAAGACCCAGTACTTC
J gene: TRBJ2-5; clone size: .; D gene: .; V gene: TRBV28; CDR3 protein: CASKGHLQETQYF; CDR3 DNA: TGTGCCAGCAAGGGACACCTCCAAGAGACCCAGTACTTC
J gene: TRBJ1-2; clone size: .; D gene: .; V gene: TRBV28; CDR3 protein: CASSKAGRGYGYTF; CDR3 DNA: TGTGCCAGCAGTAAGGCGGGCAGGGGCTATGGCTACACCTTC
J gene: TRBJ2-7; clone size: few; D gene: .; V gene: TRBV6-5; CDR3 protein: CASSYLLTPTSYEQYF; CDR3 DNA: TGTGCCAGCAGTTACCTACTGACTCCTACCTCCTACGAGCAGTACTTC
J gene: TRBJ1-6; clone size: .; D gene: .; V gene: TRBV20-1; CDR3 protein: CSASLGGFSPLHF; CDR3 DNA: TGCAGTGCTAGTTTGGGGGGGTTTTCACCCCTCCACTTT
J gene: TRBJ2-5; clone size: once; D gene: TRBD2; V gene: TRBV30; CDR3 protein: CAWTLPGLAPETQYF; CDR3 DNA: TGTGCCTGGACCTTACCCGGACTAGCACCCGAGACCCAGTACTTC
J gene: TRBJ1-1; clone size: .; D gene: TRBD1; V gene: TRBV28; CDR3 protein: CASTINRGRTEAFF; CDR3 DNA: TGTGCCAGCACCATCAACAGGGGGAGGACTGAAGCTTTCTTT
J gene: TRBJ1-2; clone size: .; D gene: .; V gene: TRBV7-9; CDR3 protein: CASSFQKGYTF; CDR3 DNA: TGTGCCAGCAGCTTTCAGAAGGGCTACACCTTC
J gene: TRBJ1-2; clone size: .; D gene: .; V gene: TRBV19; CDR3 protein: CASSGQGRANYGYTF; CDR3 DNA: TGTGCCAGTAGCGGTCAGGGCCGGGCTAACTATGGCTACACCTTC
J gene: TRBJ2-7; clone size: .; D gene: .; V gene: TRBV18; CDR3 protein: CASSPQGNGYEQYF; CDR3 DNA: TGTGCCAGCTCACCACAGGGGAACGGGTACGAGCAGTACTTC
J gene: TRBJ2-7; clone size: few; D gene: TRBD2; V gene: TRBV4-1; CDR3 protein: CASSQPTSGRSYEQYF; CDR3 DNA: TGCGCCAGCAGCCAGCCGACTAGCGGGAGATCCTACGAGCAGTACTTC
J gene: TRBJ2-7; clone size: .; D gene: .; V gene: TRBV18; CDR3 protein: CASSPPRQGPYEQYF; CDR3 DNA: TGTGCCAGCTCACCACCCAGGCAGGGCCCCTACGAGCAGTACTTC
J gene: TRBJ1-1; clone size: .; D gene: TRBD1; V gene: TRBV27; CDR3 protein: CAARQGARTEAFF; CDR3 DNA: TGTGCCGCCCGACAGGGGGCACGGACTGAAGCTTTCTTT
J gene: TRBJ2-3; clone size: .; D gene: TRBD2; V gene: TRBV28; CDR3 protein: CASSWGGLDTQYF; CDR3 DNA: TGTGCCAGCAGTTGGGGGGGGTTAGATACGCAGTATTTT